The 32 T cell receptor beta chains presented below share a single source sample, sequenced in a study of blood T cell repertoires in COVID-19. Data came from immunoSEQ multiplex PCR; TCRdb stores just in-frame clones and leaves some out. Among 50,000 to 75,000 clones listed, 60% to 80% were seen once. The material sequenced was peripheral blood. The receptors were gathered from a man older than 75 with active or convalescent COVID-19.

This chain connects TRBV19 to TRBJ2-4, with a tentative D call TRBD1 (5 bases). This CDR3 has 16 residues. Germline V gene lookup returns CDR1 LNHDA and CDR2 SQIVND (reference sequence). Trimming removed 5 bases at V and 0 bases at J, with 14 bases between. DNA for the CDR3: TGTGCCAGTAGTTCTCCAGGGTTCATAGCCAAAAACATTCAGTACTTC. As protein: CASSSPGFIAKNIQYF.

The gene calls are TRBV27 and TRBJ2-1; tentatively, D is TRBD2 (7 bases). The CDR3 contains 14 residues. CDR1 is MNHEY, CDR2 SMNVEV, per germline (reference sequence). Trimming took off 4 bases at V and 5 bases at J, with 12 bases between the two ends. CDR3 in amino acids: CASSSRGGDNEQFF. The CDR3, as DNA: TGTGCCAGCAGTTCAAGGGGGGGGGACAATGAGCAGTTCTTC.

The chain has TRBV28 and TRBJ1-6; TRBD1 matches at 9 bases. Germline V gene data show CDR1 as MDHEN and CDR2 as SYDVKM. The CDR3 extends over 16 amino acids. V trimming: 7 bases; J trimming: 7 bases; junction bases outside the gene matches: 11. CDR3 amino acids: CASTLTGGAKNSPLHF. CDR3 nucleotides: TGTGCCAGCACCTTAACAGGGGGCGCGAAGAATTCACCCCTCCACTTT.

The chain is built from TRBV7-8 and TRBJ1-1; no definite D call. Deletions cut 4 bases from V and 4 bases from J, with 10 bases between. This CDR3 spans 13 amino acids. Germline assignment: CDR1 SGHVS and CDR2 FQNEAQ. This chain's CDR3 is CASSSTVGTEAFF. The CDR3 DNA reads TGTGCCAGCAGCTCTACAGTCGGCACTGAAGCTTTCTTT.

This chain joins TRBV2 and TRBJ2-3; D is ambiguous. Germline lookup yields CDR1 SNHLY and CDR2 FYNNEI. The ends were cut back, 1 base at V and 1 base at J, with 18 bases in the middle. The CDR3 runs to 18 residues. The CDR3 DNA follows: TGTGCCAGCAGTGAAGGGATTTGGGCAGATAAGGGCACAGATACGCAGTATTTT. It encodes CASSEGIWADKGTDTQYF. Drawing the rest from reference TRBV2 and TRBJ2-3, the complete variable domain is EPEVTQTPSHQVTQMGQEVILRCVPISNHLYFYWYRQILGQKVEFLVSFYNNEISEKSEIFDDQFSVERPDGSNFTLKIRSTKLEDSAMYFCASSEGIWADKGTDTQYFGPGTRLTVL.

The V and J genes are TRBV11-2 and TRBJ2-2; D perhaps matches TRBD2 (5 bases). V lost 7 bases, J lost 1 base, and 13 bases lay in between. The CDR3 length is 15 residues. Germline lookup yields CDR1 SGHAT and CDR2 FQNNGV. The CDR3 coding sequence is TGTGCCAGCAAAAGACCCGGGATGAACACCGGGGAGCTGTTTTTT. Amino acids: CASKRPGMNTGELFF. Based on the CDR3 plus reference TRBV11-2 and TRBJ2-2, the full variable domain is EAGVAQSPRYKIIEKRQSVAFWCNPISGHATLYWYQQILGQGPKLLIQFQNNGVVDDSQLPKDRFSAERLKGVDSTLKIQPAKLEDSAVYLCASKRPGMNTGELFFGEGSRLTVL.

CDR3 bases: TGTGCCAGCAGCTCGATCCTAGCGGGGGGAGAGACCCAGTACTTC. Protein sequence: CASSSILAGGETQYF. J is TRBJ2-5 and V is TRBV11-2, with 11 positions matching TRBD2. The CDR3 runs to 15 residues. Trimming at V came to 4 bases and at J to 4 bases, leaving 5 bases not matched to a gene. CDR1 is SGHAT, CDR2 FQNNGV, per germline.

The CDR3, as DNA: TGTGCCAGCAGCACATTTGGAGTTAGCTCTGGAAACACCATATATTTT. Its protein product is CASSTFGVSSGNTIYF. The chain has TRBV3-1 (or the pseudogene TRBV3-2) and TRBJ1-3; D is uncertain. Trimming left V 5 bases short and J 0 bases short, with 14 bases between. There are 16 residues in the CDR3. Germline CDR1 and CDR2: LGHDT and YNNKEL (reference sequence).

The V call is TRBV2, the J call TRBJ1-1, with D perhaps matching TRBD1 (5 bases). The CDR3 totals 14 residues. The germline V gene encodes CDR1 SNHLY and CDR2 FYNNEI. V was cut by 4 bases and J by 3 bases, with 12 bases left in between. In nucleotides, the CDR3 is TGTGCCAGCAGTGCTCGGGGAGGGGACACTGAAGCTTTCTTT. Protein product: CASSARGGDTEAFF.

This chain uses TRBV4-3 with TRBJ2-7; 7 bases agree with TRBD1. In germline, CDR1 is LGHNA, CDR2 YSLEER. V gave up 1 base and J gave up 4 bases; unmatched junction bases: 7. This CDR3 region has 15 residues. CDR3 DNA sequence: TGCGCCAGCAGCCAAGGGGCGCAGGGGGTATACGAGCAGTACTTC. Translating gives CASSQGAQGVYEQYF.

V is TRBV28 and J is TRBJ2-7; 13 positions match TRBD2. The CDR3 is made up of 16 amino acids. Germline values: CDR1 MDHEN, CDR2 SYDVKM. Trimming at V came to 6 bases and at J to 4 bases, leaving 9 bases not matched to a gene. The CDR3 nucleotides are TGTGCCAGCAGAAACTCCGGGACTAGCGGGATTTACGAGCAGTACTTC. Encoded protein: CASRNSGTSGIYEQYF.

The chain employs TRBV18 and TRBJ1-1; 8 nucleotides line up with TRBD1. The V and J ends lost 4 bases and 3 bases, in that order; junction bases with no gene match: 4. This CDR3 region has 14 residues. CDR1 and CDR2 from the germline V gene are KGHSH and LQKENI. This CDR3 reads CASSRETGDTEAFF. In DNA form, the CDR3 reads TGTGCCAGCTCACGGGAGACAGGGGACACTGAAGCTTTCTTT.

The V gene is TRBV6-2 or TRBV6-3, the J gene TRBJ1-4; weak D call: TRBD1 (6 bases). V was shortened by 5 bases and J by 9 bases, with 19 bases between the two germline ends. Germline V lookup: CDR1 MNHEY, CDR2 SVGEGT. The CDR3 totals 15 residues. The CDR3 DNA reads TGTGCCAGCAGTCTAACAGGGCTGGGGGTACAAAAACTGTTTTTT. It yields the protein CASSLTGLGVQKLFF.

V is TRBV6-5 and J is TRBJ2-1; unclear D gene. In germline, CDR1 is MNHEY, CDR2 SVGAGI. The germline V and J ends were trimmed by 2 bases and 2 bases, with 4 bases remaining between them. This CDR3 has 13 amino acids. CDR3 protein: CASSYATYNEQFF. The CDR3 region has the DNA TGTGCCAGCAGTTACGCGACCTACAATGAGCAGTTCTTC.

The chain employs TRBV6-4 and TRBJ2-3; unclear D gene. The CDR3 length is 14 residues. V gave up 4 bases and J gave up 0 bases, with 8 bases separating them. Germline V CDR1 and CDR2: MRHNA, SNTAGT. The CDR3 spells CASSVSTSTDTQYF. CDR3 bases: TGTGCCAGCAGTGTATCCACTAGCACAGATACGCAGTATTTT.

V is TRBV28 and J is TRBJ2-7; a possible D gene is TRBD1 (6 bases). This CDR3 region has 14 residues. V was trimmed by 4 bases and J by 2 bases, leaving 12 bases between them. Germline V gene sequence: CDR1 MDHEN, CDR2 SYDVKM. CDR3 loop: CASSWGHNTYEQYF. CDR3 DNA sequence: TGTGCCAGCAGTTGGGGACATAATACCTACGAGCAGTACTTC.

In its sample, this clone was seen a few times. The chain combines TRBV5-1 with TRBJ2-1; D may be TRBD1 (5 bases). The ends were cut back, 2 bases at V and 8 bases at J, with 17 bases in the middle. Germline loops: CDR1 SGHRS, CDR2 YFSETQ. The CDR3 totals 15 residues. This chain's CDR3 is CASSFGAGLIYEQFF. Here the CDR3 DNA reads TGCGCCAGCAGCTTTGGGGCCGGTTTGATCTATGAGCAGTTCTTC.

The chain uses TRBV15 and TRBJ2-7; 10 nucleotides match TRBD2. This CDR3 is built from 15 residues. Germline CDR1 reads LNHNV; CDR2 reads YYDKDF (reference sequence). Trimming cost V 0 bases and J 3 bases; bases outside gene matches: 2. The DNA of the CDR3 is TGTGCCACCAGCAGAGAGGCTAGCGGGAGCTACGAGCAGTACTTC. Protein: CATSREASGSYEQYF.

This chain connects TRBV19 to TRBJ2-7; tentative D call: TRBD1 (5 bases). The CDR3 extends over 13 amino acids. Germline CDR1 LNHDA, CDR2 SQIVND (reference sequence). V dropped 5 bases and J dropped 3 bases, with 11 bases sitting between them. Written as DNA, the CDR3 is TGTGCCAGTAGTGTTGGGGCCAGCTACGAGCAGTACTTC. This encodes CASSVGASYEQYF.

In DNA form, the CDR3 reads TGTGCTAGTGGATCTACAGTCGAAGCTTTCTTT. It translates to CASGSTVEAFF. The chain is built from TRBV12-5 and TRBJ1-1; no reliable D call. The CDR3 spans 11 residues. Trimming cost V 6 bases and J 8 bases, with 10 bases left between them. The germline CDR1 and CDR2 sequences are LGHNT and FRNRAP.

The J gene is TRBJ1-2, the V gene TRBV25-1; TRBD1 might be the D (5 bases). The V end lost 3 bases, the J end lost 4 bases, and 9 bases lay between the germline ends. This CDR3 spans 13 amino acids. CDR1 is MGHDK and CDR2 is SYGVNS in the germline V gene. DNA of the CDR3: TGTGCCAGCAGTGATGGGGGGACCTATGGCTACACCTTC. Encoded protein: CASSDGGTYGYTF.

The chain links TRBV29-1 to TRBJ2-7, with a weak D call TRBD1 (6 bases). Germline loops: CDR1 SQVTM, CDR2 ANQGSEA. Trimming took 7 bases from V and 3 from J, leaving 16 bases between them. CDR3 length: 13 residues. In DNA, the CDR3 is TGCAGCGCTTCGAGACAGGATTTCTACGAGCAGTACTTC. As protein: CSASRQDFYEQYF.

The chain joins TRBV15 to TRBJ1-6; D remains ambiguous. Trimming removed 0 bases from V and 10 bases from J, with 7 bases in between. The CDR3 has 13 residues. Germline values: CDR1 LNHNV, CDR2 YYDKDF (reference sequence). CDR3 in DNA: TGTGCCACCAGCAGAGACCCGGGGTCACCCCTCCACTTT. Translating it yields CATSRDPGSPLHF.

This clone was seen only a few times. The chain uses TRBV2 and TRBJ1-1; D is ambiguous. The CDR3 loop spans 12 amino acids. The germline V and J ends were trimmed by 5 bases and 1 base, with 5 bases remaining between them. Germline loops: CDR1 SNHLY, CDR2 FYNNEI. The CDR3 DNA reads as TGTGCCAGCAGTCGACAGAACACTGAAGCTTTCTTT. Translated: CASSRQNTEAFF.

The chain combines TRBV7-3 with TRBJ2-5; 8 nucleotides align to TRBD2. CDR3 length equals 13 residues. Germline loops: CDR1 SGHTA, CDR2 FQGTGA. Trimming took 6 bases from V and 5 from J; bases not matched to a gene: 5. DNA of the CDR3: TGTGCCAGCAGTCGGACTAGCTCTGAGACCCAGTACTTC. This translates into CASSRTSSETQYF. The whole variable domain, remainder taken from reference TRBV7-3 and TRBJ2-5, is GAGVSQTPSNKVTEKGKYVELRCDPISGHTALYWYRQSLGQGPEFLIYFQGTGAADDSGLPNDRFFAVRPEGSVSTLKIQRTERGDSAVYLCASSRTSSETQYFGPGTRLLVL.

The CDR3 here is CATSGEQGLKETQYF. CDR3 nucleotide sequence: TGTGCCACCAGTGGAGAACAGGGGCTTAAAGAGACCCAGTACTTC. This sequence joins TRBV24-1 and TRBJ2-5, with 7 positions matching TRBD1. V shed 5 bases, J shed 3 bases, and the junction held 8 bases outside the gene matches. The CDR3 consists of 15 residues. Per the germline V gene, CDR1 is KGHDR and CDR2 is SFDVKD.

DNA of the CDR3: TGTGCCAGTAGTAGTCCCCGGTTAGCGGGAGGCCATGAGCAGTTCTTC. Its protein is CASSSPRLAGGHEQFF. This sequence joins TRBV19 and TRBJ2-1, with 10 bases matching TRBD2. With V trimmed by 4 bases and J by 8 bases, 11 bases remained unmatched. The germline V gene encodes CDR1 LNHDA and CDR2 SQIVND (reference sequence). The CDR3 contains 16 residues.

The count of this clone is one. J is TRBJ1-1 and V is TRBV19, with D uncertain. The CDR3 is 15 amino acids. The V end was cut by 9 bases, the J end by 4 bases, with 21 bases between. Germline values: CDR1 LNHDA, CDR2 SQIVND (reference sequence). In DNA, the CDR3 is TGTGCCAGGGAACTCGCGGGGATGACGGCCACTGAAGCTTTCTTT. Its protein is CARELAGMTATEAFF.

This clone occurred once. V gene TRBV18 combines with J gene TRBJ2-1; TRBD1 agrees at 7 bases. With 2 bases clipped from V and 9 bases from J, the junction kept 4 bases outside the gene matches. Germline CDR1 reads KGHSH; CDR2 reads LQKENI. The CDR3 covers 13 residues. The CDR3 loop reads CASSPNRGTEQFF. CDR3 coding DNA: TGTGCCAGCTCACCAAACAGGGGAACTGAGCAGTTCTTC.

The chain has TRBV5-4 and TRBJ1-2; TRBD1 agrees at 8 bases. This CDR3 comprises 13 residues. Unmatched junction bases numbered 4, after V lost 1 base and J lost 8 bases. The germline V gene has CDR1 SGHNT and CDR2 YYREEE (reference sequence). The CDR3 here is CASSLTGGTGYTF. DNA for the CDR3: TGTGCCAGCAGCTTGACAGGGGGAACGGGCTACACCTTC.

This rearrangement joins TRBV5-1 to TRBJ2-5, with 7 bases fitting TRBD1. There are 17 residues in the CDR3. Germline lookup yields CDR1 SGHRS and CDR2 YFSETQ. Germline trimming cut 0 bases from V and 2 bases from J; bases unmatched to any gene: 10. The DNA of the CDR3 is TGCGCCAGCAGCTTGGCCGAGGTCAGGGGGACACAAGAGACCCAGTACTTC. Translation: CASSLAEVRGTQETQYF.

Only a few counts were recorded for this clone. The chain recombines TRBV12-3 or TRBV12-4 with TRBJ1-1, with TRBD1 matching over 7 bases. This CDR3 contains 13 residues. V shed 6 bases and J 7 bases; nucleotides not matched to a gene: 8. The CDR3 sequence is CASRRQGRSEAFF. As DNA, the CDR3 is TGTGCCAGCAGGAGACAGGGAAGGAGTGAAGCTTTCTTT.